This TCR beta chain was sequenced during a study of CD8+CD57+ T cells in acquired aplastic anemia. Sequencing was done on patients that had shown CD8+CD57+ cell expansion by flow cytometry. With V trimmed by 3 bases and J by 7 bases, 10 bases remained unmatched. This CDR3 is built from 16 residues. CDR1 and CDR2 from the germline V gene are SQVTM and ANQGSEA. TCR beta VDJ and CDR3 profiles were obtained from a genomic DNA template. A single record per CDR3 protein comes from TCRdb applying MiXCR to the reads. The sample has roughly 200,000 distinct CDR3 sequences, roughly 60% seen once; the top ten hold roughly 42%.

The genes are TRBV29-1 and TRBJ2-3, with 13 positions matching TRBD2. This TCR was recovered from a human donor with aplastic anemia. Specimen: sorted CD4+, CD8+, or CD8+CD57+ T cells (not recorded which) from PBMCs. The CDR3 spells CSVEGPGTSGTNTQYF. CDR3 nucleotides: TGCAGCGTTGAGGGCCCCGGGACTAGCGGGACAAATACGCAGTATTTT.